This T cell receptor (beta chain) was sequenced during a study of CD4+ T cells in melanoma. Some clones are missing from TCRdb's copy, which holds only in-frame ones; the method was immunoSEQ multiplex PCR. The table has a few thousand clones, around 70% seen once. V lost 3 bases to trimming and J lost 4 bases, with 8 bases between them. Germline V gene sequence: CDR1 KGHDR, CDR2 SFDVKD. CDR3 length: 14 residues. The chain employs TRBV24-1 and TRBJ1-4; D might be TRBD1 (5 bases). The TCR originated in a human donor with melanoma. The sample comprised cells from a culture (not recorded whether cultured in vitro). The CDR3 region is CATSDGTFNEKLFF. Here the CDR3 DNA reads TGTGCCACCAGTGATGGGACCTTTAATGAAAAACTGTTTTTT.